The rows below give T cell receptor beta chains drawn from one sample of a study of control samples from healthy donors and cancer patients. This table comes from immunoSEQ multiplex PCR, and its TCRdb copy is limited to in-frame clones, with some not included. In the table there are roughly 370,000 clones, 90% of which are singletons. Sequencing used PBMCs. The origin of the receptors is a man aged 40-49 years with head and neck cancer. Both conserved end residues are part of each CDR3. The D gene is left open where the match is weak. Clone size is given for some rows only: seen once, a few or many times, or a class if the clone is expanded.

size | D | J | V | CDR3 | DNA
NA | NA | TRBJ2-7 | TRBV28 | CASSLGIYEQYF | TGTGCCAGCAGTTTAGGGATCTACGAGCAGTACTTC
NA | NA | TRBJ1-6 | TRBV5-1 | CASSLDQAINSPLHF | TGCGCCAGCAGCTTGGACCAGGCCATCAATTCACCCCTCCACTTT
NA | NA | TRBJ1-2 | TRBV28 | CASSLSADSNYGYTF | TGTGCCAGCAGTTTATCGGCTGACTCCAACTATGGCTACACCTTC
NA | NA | TRBJ1-2 | TRBV14 | CASSQRGQGGYTF | TGTGCCAGCAGCCAACGAGGCCAGGGGGGCTACACCTTC
NA | TRBD1 | TRBJ2-3 | TRBV7-2 | CASRAGQGWADTQYF | TGTGCCAGCAGAGCCGGACAGGGTTGGGCAGATACGCAGTATTTT
NA | TRBD1 | TRBJ1-5 | TRBV10-3 | CAISEVEGALGNQPQHF | TGTGCCATCAGTGAGGTTGAGGGGGCTTTAGGCAATCAGCCCCAGCATTTT
NA | NA | TRBJ1-3 | TRBV11-3 | CASSLGGDGNTIYF | TGTGCCAGCAGCTTAGGGGGAGATGGAAACACCATATATTTT
NA | NA | TRBJ2-7 | TRBV19 | CASSSVGGAYEQYF | TGTGCCAGTAGTAGCGTGGGGGGCGCCTACGAGCAGTACTTC
NA | NA | TRBJ2-3 | TRBV5-1 | CASSPRDSTDTQYF | TGCGCCAGCAGCCCCCGGGACAGCACAGATACGCAGTATTTT
NA | NA | TRBJ1-2 | TRBV7-8 | CASSHAGGRDGYTF | TGTGCCAGCAGCCACGCAGGCGGGCGCGATGGCTACACCTTC
NA | NA | TRBJ2-7 | TRBV21-1 | CASSNSGAGSSYEQYF | TGTGCCAGCAGCAATTCAGGGGCGGGTAGCTCCTACGAGCAGTACTTC
NA | TRBD1 | TRBJ2-7 | TRBV5-1 | CASSLDSAGTGAYEQYF | TGCGCCAGCAGCTTGGATTCAGCCGGGACAGGGGCCTACGAGCAGTACTTC
NA | NA | TRBJ2-3 | TRBV5-1 | CASSLGSGTDTQYF | TGCGCCAGCAGCTTGGGGAGCGGAACAGATACGCAGTATTTT
once | TRBD1 | TRBJ2-1 | TRBV6-5 | CASRSSPTGEQFF | TGTGCCAGCAGGTCCTCACCGACAGGGGAGCAGTTCTTC
few | TRBD1 | TRBJ1-1 | TRBV4-3 | CASSLRGQGARDTEAFF | TGCGCCAGCAGCCTCCGAGGACAGGGGGCGCGGGACACTGAAGCTTTCTTT
NA | TRBD1 | TRBJ2-7 | TRBV11-2 | CASSSRTGPIYEQYF | TGTGCCAGCAGCTCCCGGACAGGGCCTATCTACGAGCAGTACTTC
once | NA | TRBJ2-5 | TRBV7-8 | CASTWGGTSQETQYF | TGTGCCAGCACCTGGGGCGGAACAAGCCAAGAGACCCAGTACTTC
once | TRBD2 | TRBJ2-7 | TRBV2 | CASSEEGGRSYEQYF | TGTGCCAGCAGTGAAGAGGGCGGGAGGTCCTACGAGCAGTACTTC
NA | NA | TRBJ1-2 | TRBV19 | CASSISQGSGGYTF | TGTGCCAGTAGTATATCCCAGGGATCGGGTGGCTACACCTTC
NA | NA | TRBJ1-5 | TRBV30 | CAWSDNRDQPQHF | TGTGCCTGGAGTGATAATCGGGATCAGCCCCAGCATTTT
NA | NA | TRBJ2-7 | TRBV7-9 | CASSLLGRLAEQYF | TGTGCCAGCAGCCTCCTGGGACGTCTTGCCGAGCAGTACTTC
NA | TRBD1 | TRBJ1-2 | TRBV29-1 | CSVELGDRDLYGYTF | TGCAGCGTTGAACTTGGGGACAGGGACCTTTATGGCTACACCTTC
few | NA | TRBJ1-5 | TRBV18 | CASSPDGSNQPQHF | TGTGCCAGCTCACCAGATGGCAGCAATCAGCCCCAGCATTTT
NA | TRBD1 | TRBJ2-7 | TRBV7-3 | CASSLAGQGASEQYF | TGTGCCAGCAGCTTGGCCGGACAGGGGGCTTCCGAGCAGTACTTC
NA | TRBD1 | TRBJ2-2 | TRBV19 | CASSRRDRGSKGTGELFF | TGTGCCAGTAGCCGTCGGGACAGGGGTTCTAAAGGCACCGGGGAGCTGTTTTTT
NA | NA | TRBJ1-6 | TRBV5-6 | CASSLNNDWGNSPLHF | TGTGCCAGCAGCTTGAACAATGACTGGGGAAATTCACCCCTCCACTTT
NA | NA | TRBJ2-6 | TRBV19 | CASSIGGSGANVLTF | TGTGCCAGTAGTATTGGGGGCTCTGGGGCCAACGTCCTGACTTTC
many | TRBD1 | TRBJ1-1 | TRBV4-3 | CASSQAGTGIEAFF | TGCGCCAGCAGCCAAGCCGGGACAGGGATTGAAGCTTTCTTT
once | NA | TRBJ1-5 | TRBV27 | CASSFVSNQPQHF | TGTGCCAGCAGTTTTGTGAGTAATCAGCCCCAGCATTTT
NA | NA | TRBJ2-7 | TRBV7-3 | CASSLGPTSYEQYF | TGTGCCAGCAGCCTGGGCCCCACTTCCTACGAGCAGTACTTC
once | NA | TRBJ1-1 | TRBV7-2 | CASSPGRNPNTEAFF | TGTGCCAGCAGCCCCGGCCGCAATCCGAACACTGAAGCTTTCTTT
NA | NA | TRBJ1-1 | TRBV14 | CASSLIQGWEMNTEAFF | TGTGCCAGCAGCCTTATACAGGGTTGGGAAATGAACACTGAAGCTTTCTTT
few | TRBD1 | TRBJ1-6 | TRBV5-1 | CASSLGDRGYNSPLHF | TGCGCCAGCAGCTTGGGAGACAGGGGCTATAATTCACCCCTCCACTTT